The clone carrying this T cell receptor beta chain was seen only a few times. Its antigen is unknown. Tagging with unique molecular identifiers was applied to individual cDNA molecules. TCRdb re-analysed the 5' RACE reads in MiXCR, keeping a single row per CDR3 protein. The sample lists under 100,000 distinct CDR3 sequences; roughly 13% were seen once. The record originates from a study of early T cells in non-severe SARS-CoV-2 infection. For the study at large: Sequencing input comprised bulk RNA from unsorted whole blood; chain pairing was not available.

Whole-study results and caveats: The VDJdb matching leaned toward anti-spike CD8 responses and overlooked private and CD4 specificities.

The specimen was whole blood. The sequence derives from an adult who was a healthcare worker with PCR-confirmed SARS-CoV-2 infection or an uninfected control (not recorded which).

The CDR3 region is CASSVSGSTDTQYF. CDR3 in DNA: TGTGCCAGCAGCGTTAGCGGATCCACAGATACGCAGTATTTT. J is TRBJ2-3 and V is TRBV7-8, with TRBD2 as a possible D gene (6 bases). The germline CDR1 and CDR2 sequences are SGHVS and FQNEAQ. The V gene lost 5 bases and the J gene lost 2 bases, with 11 bases spanning the gap. There are 14 residues in the CDR3.